What follows are 21 T cell receptor beta chains derived from one specimen sequenced in a study of stem cell transplantation in POMP-related autoinflammatory disease (dated by TCRdb to the early 2020s). Libraries were made using the immunoSEQ multiplex PCR assay. Imported from immuneACCESS, the table was reduced by TCRdb to in-frame sequences with V and J called. These copies leave out some clones; in studies compared against another copy, an unresolved V gene accounts for under half, and the cause of the remainder is not known. For this sample the table gives approximately 7,800 clones, of which about 88% were detected only once. 13% of the sample is taken by the ten largest. In the paper's terms, the time point label means: after hematopoietic stem cell transplant. This material consisted of CD8+ T cells from PBMCs, taken after stem cell transplantation. The receptor set was obtained from a human patient with POMP-related autoinflammation and immune dysregulation (PRAID). Once a transplant has taken place, some T cells may be donor derived.

With regard to this clone: Other DNA sequences in this sample translate to the same CDR3. The chain employs TRBV6-1 and TRBJ1-2; D is uncertain. The germline V gene encodes CDR1 MNHNS and CDR2 SASEGT. The CDR3 consists of 11 residues. Trimming took off 2 bases at V and 8 bases at J, with 6 bases between the two ends. CDR3 bases: TGTGCCAGCAGTGAACTTGGCGGCTACACCTTC. Protein product: CASSELGGYTF.

The chain links TRBV5-1 to TRBJ2-1; D could derive from TRBD1 or TRBD2 (6 bases each). There are 13 residues in the CDR3. In germline, CDR1 is SGHRS, CDR2 YFSETQ. V was clipped by 1 base and J by 9 bases, with 11 bases between them. CDR3 amino acids: CASSLPQGGEQFF. The CDR3 nucleotides read TGCGCCAGCAGCTTGCCACAGGGAGGTGAGCAGTTCTTC.

The chain couples TRBV5-5 to TRBJ2-3; no reliable D call. Germline-derived CDR1 and CDR2 are SGHKS and YYEKEE (reference sequence). The CDR3 runs 13 residues. With 2 bases removed from V and 7 bases from J, the gap between germline ends came to 11 bases. CDR3 region: CASSFPGMNTQYF. The CDR3 DNA is TGTGCCAGCAGCTTTCCAGGAATGAATACGCAGTATTTT.

This clone came up once. The genes are TRBV10-3 and TRBJ2-1, with TRBD2 identical over 7 bases. CDR1 and CDR2 from the germline V gene are ENHRY and SYGVKD. After removal of 6 bases from V and 0 bases from J, the junction contained 2 bases not matched to a gene. CDR3 length: 14 amino acids. The DNA for the CDR3 is TGTGCCATCAGCGAGCGGGGCTCCTACAATGAGCAGTTCTTC. The encoded protein is CAISERGSYNEQFF.

This chain uses TRBV14 with TRBJ2-7; 7 nucleotides agree with TRBD1. The germline V gene has CDR1 SGHDN and CDR2 FVKESK. CDR3 length: 17 amino acids. Unmatched junction bases numbered 12, after V lost 0 bases and J lost 4 bases. The CDR3 loop reads CASSQEDYGTVVYEQYV. Here the CDR3 DNA reads TGTGCCAGCAGCCAAGAGGATTATGGGACAGTCGTTTACGAGCAGTACGTC.

This chain uses TRBV11-2 with TRBJ2-1, with D hard to call. The V and J ends lost 4 bases and 7 bases respectively, with 11 bases between them. The CDR3 spans 13 residues. The germline gives CDR1 SGHAT, CDR2 FQNNGV. The DNA for the CDR3 is TGTGCCAGCAGCTCCCCGACCTTGAATGAGCAGTTCTTC. Translation: CASSSPTLNEQFF.

CDR3 in amino acids: CASSFPIRGTSEGPSTDTQYF. Written as DNA, the CDR3 is TGTGCCAGCAGTTTCCCGATCCGTGGGACTAGCGAGGGGCCTAGCACAGATACGCAGTATTTT. The chain joins TRBV28 to TRBJ2-3; 10 nucleotides match TRBD2. V lost 3 bases to trimming and J lost 0 bases; unmatched junction nucleotides: 18. CDR3 length: 21 residues. Germline V gene data show CDR1 as MDHEN and CDR2 as SYDVKM.

J is TRBJ2-7 and V is TRBV13, with 9 bases identical to TRBD1. The CDR3 has 14 residues. The germline gives CDR1 PRHDT, CDR2 FYEKMQ (reference sequence). J gave up 3 bases and V 4 bases, and 4 bases lay outside the gene matches. CDR3 region: CASSSGDRDYEQYF. The DNA of the CDR3 is TGTGCCAGCAGCTCCGGGGACAGGGACTACGAGCAGTACTTC.

The rearrangement joins TRBV13 to TRBJ2-1; tentatively, D is TRBD2 (5 bases). The CDR3 has 16 amino acids. The germline gives CDR1 PRHDT, CDR2 FYEKMQ (reference sequence). The V gene lost 3 bases and the J gene lost 1 base, with 13 bases spanning the gap. The CDR3 sequence is CASSFIGSWSYNEQFF. The CDR3, as DNA: TGTGCCAGCAGCTTTATTGGGAGTTGGTCCTACAATGAGCAGTTCTTC.

The chain recombines TRBV19 with TRBJ2-5; D is unclear. V lost 10 bases to trimming and J lost 7 bases, with 13 bases between them. This CDR3 is 11 amino acids long. Per the germline V gene, CDR1 is LNHDA and CDR2 is SQIVND (reference sequence). CDR3 DNA: TGTGCCACCGCAAGGGCCGGGACCCAGTACTTC. This codes for CATARAGTQYF. The complete variable domain, with remaining parts taken from reference TRBV19 and TRBJ2-5, reads DGGITQSPKYLFRKEGQNVTLSCEQNLNHDAMYWYRQDPGQGLRLIYYSQIVNDFQKGDIAEGYSVSREKKESFPLTVTSAQKNPTAFYLCATARAGTQYFGPGTRLLVL.

A single count supports this clone. This chain links TRBV7-9 with TRBJ2-1, with 9 positions matching TRBD1. With 2 bases clipped from V and 8 bases from J, the junction kept 7 bases outside the gene matches. The germline V gene has CDR1 SEHNR and CDR2 FQNEAQ (reference sequence). The CDR3 has 15 residues. This chain's CDR3 is CASSLLGTGYDEQFF. For the CDR3, the DNA is TGTGCCAGCAGCTTACTCGGGACAGGGTACGATGAGCAGTTCTTC.

The CDR3 reads CASSPRDYSYNEQFF. CDR3 nucleotides: TGCGCCAGCAGCCCCCGGGACTACTCTTACAATGAGCAGTTCTTC. The chain uses TRBV4-1 and TRBJ2-1, with TRBD2 matching over 7 bases. The CDR3 loop spans 15 amino acids. Trimming took 4 bases from V and 4 from J; bases not matched to a gene: 7. Germline V gene data show CDR1 as MGHRA and CDR2 as YSYEKL.

The chain recombines TRBV19 with TRBJ2-5, with a tentative D call TRBD1 (6 bases). The CDR3 runs 13 residues. The ends were cut back, 8 bases at V and 9 bases at J, with 19 bases in the middle. CDR1 and CDR2 (germline): LNHDA, SQIVND (reference sequence). For the CDR3, the DNA is TGTGCCAGTCTGGGACATCCTGATCTACCCCAGTACTTC. It yields the protein CASLGHPDLPQYF.

V usage is TRBV28 and J usage is TRBJ2-7, with D possibly TRBD1 on 5 matching bases. This CDR3 comprises 15 residues. Looked up from germline, CDR1 is MDHEN and CDR2 is SYDVKM. Between the trimmed V and J ends, which lost 2 bases and 2 bases, there was a span of 13 bases. The CDR3 sequence: CASSLPGLITYEQYV. The CDR3 region has the DNA TGTGCCAGCAGTTTACCAGGGCTTATCACCTACGAGCAGTACGTC.

On this clone: A much more abundant neighbour one base away suggests this may be a read error. The chain recombines TRBV7-3 with TRBJ2-5; 8 bases match TRBD2. This CDR3 comprises 16 residues. The V segment lost 5 bases and the J segment 1 base; nucleotides outside the gene matches: 9. Germline lookup yields CDR1 SGHTA and CDR2 FQGTGA. The CDR3 protein is CASSQVGGGVQETQYF. The CDR3 bases are TGTGCCAGCAGCCAAGTCGGGGGGGGCGTCCAAGAGACCCAGTACTTC. The variable domain in full, completed from reference TRBV7-3 and TRBJ2-5, reads GAGVSQTPSNKVTEKGKYVELRCDPISGHTALYWYRQSLGQGPEFLIYFQGTGAADDSGLPNDRFFAVRPEGSVSTLKIQRTERGDSAVYLCASSQVGGGVQETQYFGPGTRLLVL.

The V gene is TRBV19, the J gene TRBJ1-5; tentatively, D is TRBD1 (5 bases). The CDR3 runs to 13 residues. Trimming left V 3 bases short and J 6 bases short, with 9 bases between. Germline V gene lookup returns CDR1 LNHDA and CDR2 SQIVND (reference sequence). The CDR3 coding sequence is TGTGCCAGTAGTATGGGGGAACGTCAGCCCCAGCATTTT. This encodes CASSMGERQPQHF.

The V gene is TRBV30, the J gene TRBJ2-7; 7 bases fit TRBD2. This CDR3 is 14 amino acids long. The germline gives CDR1 GTSNPN, CDR2 SVGIG (reference sequence). Trimming cost V 3 bases and J 0 bases; bases outside gene matches: 5. The CDR3 coding sequence is TGTGCCTGGAGCCCGGGGGGAAGCTCCTACGAGCAGTACTTC. Translating gives CAWSPGGSSYEQYF.

V and J are TRBV7-3 and TRBJ2-7; D perhaps matches TRBD1 (5 bases). Trimming pared 1 base from V and 2 bases from J, leaving 12 bases between. The CDR3 is 15 residues long. Per germline, CDR1 SGHTA and CDR2 FQGTGA. Here the CDR3 reads CASSLNFGQAYEQYF. CDR3 sequence (DNA): TGTGCCAGCAGCTTAAACTTCGGACAAGCCTACGAGCAGTACTTC.

V and J are TRBV27 and TRBJ1-5, with TRBD1 matching over 12 bases. The V gene's germline CDR1 is MNHEY and CDR2 SMNVEV (reference sequence). With V trimmed by 0 bases and J by 7 bases, 4 bases remained unmatched. The CDR3 is made up of 16 amino acids. The CDR3 sequence: CASSLSGQGAEQPQHF. The CDR3, as DNA: TGTGCCAGCAGTTTATCGGGACAGGGGGCGGAACAGCCCCAGCATTTT.

This chain links TRBV5-6 with TRBJ1-5; 9 bases fit TRBD1. The CDR3 covers 15 residues. Trimming at V came to 3 bases and at J to 4 bases, leaving 5 bases not matched to a gene. Germline CDR1 SGHDT, CDR2 YYEEEE. For the CDR3, the DNA is TGTGCCAGCAGCTACGGGACAGGGCCTAATCAGCCCCAGCATTTT. It yields the protein CASSYGTGPNQPQHF.

The chain is built from TRBV27 and TRBJ1-5; possibly TRBD1 for D (5 bases). V lost 6 bases to trimming and J lost 0 bases, with 12 bases between them. The germline V gene has CDR1 MNHEY and CDR2 SMNVEV (reference sequence). CDR3 size: 15 residues. CDR3 sequence reads: CASRPFGGSNQPQHF. The DNA for the CDR3 is TGTGCCAGCAGGCCCTTCGGGGGTAGCAATCAGCCCCAGCATTTT.